A single TCR beta chain is shown here with its context. Its specific antigen is unknown. No qualities accompany the bases; no much larger clone lies one base away. The data derive from a study of shared clonotypes between healthy human individuals (dated by TCRdb to 2019 to 2021). Some background on the complete study: The cohort comprised a couple of women and a few men aged 18 to 49 years. For each donor, CD4 naive and CD4 memory were each run on three plates, CD8 naive on two plates, and CD8 memory on one plate. The study deeply sequenced blood TCR repertoires of five healthy adults to estimate repertoire size and the extent of clonotype sharing between individuals. Libraries were prepared and TCR repertoires were sequenced by different laboratories using diverse techniques, in order to increase sequencing depth and limit assay-specific biases. Per donor, leukapheresis produced somewhere between about 0.8 and 9 billion PBMCs.

CD8 naive samples were obtained by positive selection for CCR7 among CD45RO-negative cells, yielding a CD45RA+CCR7+ population from which TemRA cells were excluded. Healthy HIV-negative adults with no recently reported acute infections or vaccinations were included as donors. Only Caucasian adults living in Nashville, Tennessee, USA were represented among the donors. Blood was collected by leukapheresis, and PBMCs were isolated by Ficoll-Histopaque density gradient centrifugation and then cryopreserved in liquid nitrogen vapor phase. Analytical flow cytometry was used to check the purity and quantity of every magnetically sorted T cell population. Genomic DNA was isolated from every sorted fraction and measured by UV absorbance on a Nanodrop 2000c. The research as a whole found: Naive subsets generally had larger estimated clonotype richness than memory subsets. When a handful of donors were compared, the shared fraction of clonotypes was 5% to 6.5% for naive CD4, roughly 3.3% for naive CD8, roughly 2.5% for memory CD4, and less than 0.45% for memory CD8. Pairwise subsampling led to the expectation that sequencing depth would affect the degree of clonotype sharing among donors. Higher generation probabilities were observed for clonotypes shared by all four sorted-subset donors than for non-shared clonotypes. Sampling was limited to blood, and TCR repertoires in tissue likely differ from TCR repertoires in blood. Because the study included only a small number of donors, the genetic and exposure-history diversity represented was limited. Incomplete sequencing was indicated by rarefaction of sorted-subset datasets, despite the large sequencing depth.

Using the deep immunoSEQ assay, TCR CDR3 regions were amplified from genomic DNA by multiplex PCR. Extracted genomic DNA from each cell subset was distributed evenly across all wells of several immunoSEQ 96-well plates, and each plate was treated as a replicate. For sorted subsets, roughly 200 ng genomic DNA, equal to 30,000 to 35,000 T cell genomes, was loaded into each replicate PCR. Purified libraries were quantified with a Qubit 3.0 fluorometer, sized on a Bioanalyzer 2100, and re-quantified with the KAPA Library Quantification kit. A separate single-read 150-cycle Illumina NextSeq 550 flow cell was used to sequence each immunoSEQ 96-well plate. The source study handled its data this way. Because only junctional sequences without quality scores were contained in the immunoSEQ output, filtering matching that applied to full-length reads could not be performed. To assign V/J genes and CDR3, sequences were annotated using PyIR, a Python wrapper for IgBLAST v1.9, with IMGT germline references. Reads with weak V/J assignments (E-value above 1e-6), missing CDR3, stop codons, out-of-frame junctions, or ambiguous translated residues were removed. A V3J clonotype was defined by an identical inferred V gene, J gene, and CDR3 amino acid sequence. Percentage overlap between repertoires was computed as shared unique clonotypes divided by the size of the smaller repertoire. Richness of each repertoire was evaluated using RTK rarefaction, the Chao1 estimator, and Recon v2.1 estimates of unobserved clonotypes. For all TCRbeta clonotypes obtained by the gDNA method from a few donors, generation probabilities were computed with OLGA. Held by TCRdb, this immuneACCESS table contains in-frame sequences only and omits some clones. Under half of the omission traces to an unresolved V gene where checked; the cause of the rest is unknown. V and J calls and clone size are as listed in that table; D and trimming were resolved from the DNA. This sample gives about 2.2 million clones in total; roughly 93% of them show up just once. More than 1.5% of the sample is in the top ten clones.

V and J are truncated by 1 base and 8 bases respectively, leaving an intervening sequence of 14 bases. Including the terminal cysteine and phenylalanine, the CDR3 comprises 14 residues. Solely the CDR3 DNA is kept, with 42 bases framed from the first base. The germline V gene (reference sequence) provides CDR1 PRHDT and CDR2 FYEKMQ. The material sequenced was naive CD8+ T cells from PBMCs. The cell subset or site label, as the study defines it: CD45RA+CCR7+. The receptor chain draws on TRBV13 and TRBJ1-2; the D gene is perhaps TRBD1, from 5 matching bases. The TCR sequence derives from a man aged 18 to 29 in good health. Some clones in this sample may be carry-over from other donors' samples. The nucleotides are TGTGCCAGCAGCTTAGCGGCAATGGGGCAAGGCTACACCTTC. The translation is CASSLAAMGQGYTF. The variable domain in full, with residues beyond the CDR3 obtained from the reference TRBV13 and TRBJ1-2 genes, is AAGVIQSPRHLIKEKRETATLKCYPIPRHDTVYWYQQGPGQDPQFLISFYEKMQSDKGSIPDRFSAQQFSDYHSELNMSSLELGDSALYFCASSLAAMGQGYTFGSGTRLTVV.